This TCR beta chain is from a study of Tregs in tolerant kidney transplant recipients. Whole-study findings and limits: Findings come from small patient numbers and require larger validation. Biological reproducibility was not directly addressed, but technical replication error appeared minimal. Activated donor B cell expansion appeared to reveal the most relevant donor-specific TCRbeta repertoire.

Sequenced by immunoSEQ multiplex PCR; TCRdb stores in-frame clones only, minus some. This sample has 7,000 to 9,000 clones, with under 55% found just once. For this clone: Its target is not known.

The CDR3 contains 15 residues. The V gene's germline CDR1 is MNHNY and CDR2 SVGAGI (reference sequence). V lost 5 bases to trimming and J lost 5 bases; unmatched junction nucleotides: 8. The sequencing input was CD4+ T cells from blood cultured with allogeneic cells. The TCR sequence derives from a human donor in good health. V gene TRBV6-6 combines with J gene TRBJ2-5, with 10 nucleotides matching TRBD1. The CDR3: CASSTGQGVRETQYF. The CDR3 DNA reads TGTGCCAGCAGTACTGGACAGGGGGTTAGGGAGACCCAGTACTTC.